The 27 T cell receptor beta chains below come from one sample, sequenced in a study of CD8 T cells in Susac syndrome. RNA was extracted with the RNeasy kit, and a quantity of about 0.5 to 1 ug was reverse transcribed using random hexamers. TCRdb reprocessed the immunoSEQ multiplex PCR reads with MiXCR, giving one entry per CDR3 protein. The sample has 70,000 to 85,000 distinct CDR3 sequences, around 96% seen once. The sequencing sample was made of CD8+ T cells from PBMCs. These TCRs come from a human donor with Susac syndrome.

V gene TRBV20-1 combines with J gene TRBJ2-1, with TRBD1 matching over 8 bases. Germline-derived CDR1 and CDR2 are DFQATT and SNEGSKA (reference sequence). V dropped 2 bases and J dropped 7; count of bases not matched to a gene: 7. CDR3 length equals 14 residues. Here the CDR3 reads CSARFIQGENEQFF. The CDR3 DNA follows: TGCAGTGCTAGATTTATACAGGGGGAGAATGAGCAGTTCTTC.

The chain couples TRBV20-1 to TRBJ1-3; TRBD1 might be the D (6 bases). Deletions cut 2 bases from V and 3 bases from J, with 20 bases between. Germline values: CDR1 DFQATT, CDR2 SNEGSKA (reference sequence). The length of the CDR3 is 17 residues. The CDR3 coding sequence is TGCAGTGCTAGATCTCTAGAGGGGGTACAGGATGGAAACACCATATATTTT. This sequence encodes CSARSLEGVQDGNTIYF.

The V and J genes are TRBV5-1 and TRBJ1-5, with 9 nucleotides matching TRBD1. CDR1 is SGHRS and CDR2 is YFSETQ in the germline V gene. The length of the CDR3 is 14 residues. The V gene end was trimmed by 4 bases and the J gene end by 6 bases; junction bases not matched to a gene: 5. The CDR3 DNA follows: TGCGCCAGCAGCGCGGGACAGGGCGGTCAGCCCCAGCATTTT. Translating it yields CASSAGQGGQPQHF.

V gene TRBV12-3 or TRBV12-4 combines with J gene TRBJ2-7, with a weak D call TRBD2 (6 bases). The V gene lost 6 bases and the J gene lost 0 bases, with 12 bases spanning the gap. The CDR3 loop spans 14 amino acids. As DNA, the CDR3 is TGTGCCAGCAGCCGGGAGCCGACCTCCTACGAGCAGTACTTC. Translation gives CASSREPTSYEQYF.

V is TRBV29-1 and J is TRBJ1-5; no firm D call. Trimming took 6 bases from V and 0 from J, leaving 18 bases between them. CDR3 length equals 16 residues. CDR1 and CDR2 (germline): SQVTM, ANQGSEA. The CDR3 spells CSVTGIPINSNQPQHF. DNA for the CDR3: TGCAGCGTGACGGGTATTCCAATTAATAGCAATCAGCCCCAGCATTTT.

V is TRBV20-1 and J is TRBJ2-7, with D unclear. CDR3 size: 13 residues. The V and J ends lost 3 bases and 4 bases respectively, with 13 bases between them. Germline V gene data show CDR1 as DFQATT and CDR2 as SNEGSKA (reference sequence). The CDR3 loop reads CSASSSRSYEQYF. CDR3 DNA sequence: TGCAGTGCTAGCTCCTCGAGATCATACGAGCAGTACTTC.

The CDR3 loop is CASSQGGQGWSYEQYF. The DNA of the CDR3 is TGTGCCAGCAGCCAAGGGGGCCAGGGGTGGTCCTACGAGCAGTACTTC. The chain has TRBV3-1 and TRBJ2-7; a possible D gene is TRBD1 (6 bases). The CDR3 is 16 residues long. V was trimmed by 1 base and J by 1 base, leaving 14 bases between them. Germline V gene data show CDR1 as LGHDT and CDR2 as YNNKEL (reference sequence).

The chain joins TRBV9 to TRBJ1-2, with 7 bases matching TRBD1. Germline V gene lookup returns CDR1 SGDLS and CDR2 YYNGEE. V gave up 2 bases and J gave up 4 bases; unmatched junction bases: 8. The CDR3 covers 15 residues. The CDR3 bases are TGTGCCAGCAGCGTGAACGACGGGACAGCCTATGGCTACACCTTC. Translated: CASSVNDGTAYGYTF.

About this clonotype: The junction departs from germline at one end; a sequencing error may be responsible. The V and J genes are TRBV24-1 and TRBJ2-1, with no clear D. CDR1 and CDR2 (germline): KGHDR, SFDVKD. This CDR3 comprises 12 residues. Written as DNA, the CDR3 is TGTGCCACCAGTGATTTGGACGGCGGTCTCCTATTC. Encoded protein: CATSDLDGGLLF.

This clonotype came up a few times. This chain connects TRBV30 to TRBJ1-2; D is undetermined. The CDR3 contains 13 residues. Trimming left V 5 bases short and J 0 bases short, with 10 bases between. CDR1 and CDR2 (germline): GTSNPN, SVGIG (reference sequence). This CDR3 is CAWGGDPNYGYTF. In DNA, the CDR3 is TGTGCCTGGGGAGGCGATCCTAACTATGGCTACACCTTC.

The chain couples TRBV6-5 to TRBJ2-1; D gene uncertain. CDR1 and CDR2 (germline): MNHEY, SVGAGI. This CDR3 spans 14 amino acids. V lost 1 base to trimming and J lost 3 bases, with 7 bases between them. The CDR3 is CASSYFSSYNEQFF. The CDR3 region has the DNA TGTGCCAGCAGTTACTTTTCTAGCTACAATGAGCAGTTCTTC.

J is TRBJ2-5 and V is TRBV5-4; no firm D call. The V gene lost 2 bases and the J gene lost 1 base, with 12 bases spanning the gap. The CDR3 spans 15 residues. Germline-derived CDR1 and CDR2 are SGHNT and YYREEE (reference sequence). CDR3 amino acids: CASSFWPAIQETQYF. CDR3 bases: TGTGCCAGCAGCTTTTGGCCAGCGATCCAAGAGACCCAGTACTTC.

This chain's CDR3 is CASSLASTPQPQHF. The CDR3 bases are TGTGCCAGCAGCTTAGCATCCACCCCTCAGCCCCAGCATTTT. The chain joins TRBV7-8 to TRBJ1-5; D gene uncertain. Germline V gene sequence: CDR1 SGHVS, CDR2 FQNEAQ. CDR3 length: 14 residues. Trimming shortened V by 0 bases and J by 6 bases, and 9 bases separated the two germline ends.

The DNA of the CDR3 is TGCAGTGCCATAACGACGGATTGGACCAAAAACATTCAGTACTTC. Translation gives CSAITTDWTKNIQYF. This chain uses TRBV20-1 with TRBJ2-4, with D unclear. The CDR3 runs to 15 residues. CDR1 DFQATT and CDR2 SNEGSKA come from the germline V gene (reference sequence). V shed 6 bases and J shed 2 bases, with 17 bases lying between them.

V usage is TRBV15 and J usage is TRBJ1-5, with unresolved D. Trimming left V 0 bases short and J 6 bases short, with 12 bases between. Germline CDR1 reads LNHNV; CDR2 reads YYDKDF (reference sequence). The CDR3 has 15 residues. The CDR3 sequence: CATSRDLGGSQPQHF. In nucleotides, the CDR3 is TGTGCCACCAGCAGAGATTTGGGAGGGAGTCAGCCCCAGCATTTT.

V and J are TRBV25-1 and TRBJ1-1, with unresolved D. Germline CDR1 and CDR2: MGHDK and SYGVNS. The CDR3 runs 12 residues. V was shortened by 5 bases and J by 7 bases, with 11 bases between the two germline ends. CDR3 coding DNA: TGTGCCAGCAGTTATTCTAGAGGTGAAGCTTTCTTT. Its protein is CASSYSRGEAFF.

The gene calls are TRBV28 and TRBJ2-1; D tentatively reads TRBD1 or TRBD2 (6 bases each). The CDR3 extends over 12 amino acids. From germline, CDR1 is MDHEN and CDR2 SYDVKM. Here the CDR3 reads CGRDNCYNEQFF. The CDR3 DNA follows: TGTGGGCGGGACAACTGCTACAATGAGCAGTTCTTC.

This chain connects TRBV4-3 to TRBJ2-3, with D hard to call. The V end was cut by 0 bases, the J end by 0 bases, with 13 bases between. The CDR3 sequence is 17 residues long. Germline lookup yields CDR1 LGHNA and CDR2 YSLEER. The CDR3 region has the DNA TGCGCCAGCAGCCAAGATGACCAGAAACTTAGCACAGATACGCAGTATTTT. Its translation: CASSQDDQKLSTDTQYF.

V usage is TRBV6-2 or TRBV6-3 and J usage is TRBJ2-7; D unclear. This CDR3 is 11 amino acids long. Looked up from germline, CDR1 is MNHEY and CDR2 is SVGEGT. Trimming removed 0 bases from V and 7 bases from J, with 4 bases in between. This CDR3 reads CASSYSIEQYF. CDR3 bases: TGTGCCAGCAGTTACTCGATTGAGCAGTACTTC.

The CDR3 bases are TGTGCCAGCTCACCACGAGTAGGGGAAAGGCACGAGCAGTACGTC. As protein: CASSPRVGERHEQYV. The J gene is TRBJ2-7, the V gene TRBV18; D is possibly TRBD1 (5 bases). CDR3 length: 15 residues. The V gene's germline CDR1 is KGHSH and CDR2 LQKENI. V shed 1 base and J shed 5 bases, with 15 bases lying between them.

The chain uses TRBV2 and TRBJ2-4; D not resolved. The CDR3 consists of 17 residues. Germline V CDR1 and CDR2: SNHLY, FYNNEI. V was clipped by 6 bases and J by 0 bases, with 18 bases between them. The CDR3 is CASRFEGKTLAKNIQYF. The CDR3 DNA follows: TGTGCCAGCAGGTTCGAAGGGAAAACTCTAGCCAAAAACATTCAGTACTTC.

V gene TRBV4-1 combines with J gene TRBJ2-7; TRBD1 agrees at 7 bases. CDR3 size: 13 residues. Germline V gives CDR1 MGHRA, CDR2 YSYEKL. The ends lost 2 bases at V and 3 bases at J; junction bases unmatched: 1. Written as DNA, the CDR3 is TGCGCCAGCAGCCAATGGACAGGCTACGAGCAGTACGTC. Translated, it gives CASSQWTGYEQYV.

The V call is TRBV29-1, the J call TRBJ2-1, with D possibly matching TRBD2 (7 bases). Germline-derived CDR1 and CDR2 are SQVTM and ANQGSEA. V dropped 0 bases and J dropped 6 bases, with 12 bases sitting between them. The CDR3 runs 14 residues. The CDR3 nucleotides are TGCAGCGTTGAAGATCGGGCGGGGGCCAATGAGCAGTTCTTC. Encoded protein: CSVEDRAGANEQFF.

V and J are TRBV12-3 or TRBV12-4 and TRBJ2-1; a weak D match, TRBD2 (6 bases). Trimming left V 5 bases short and J 4 bases short, with 18 bases between. The CDR3 contains 16 residues. The CDR3 here is CASSETRRGSYNEQFF. The CDR3 DNA is TGTGCCAGCAGTGAGACTAGACGGGGGTCATACAATGAGCAGTTCTTC.

This chain uses TRBV6-5 with TRBJ2-1; D is perhaps TRBD1 (6 bases). V was clipped by 7 bases and J by 12 bases, with 19 bases between them. This CDR3 comprises 13 residues. Germline V gene sequence: CDR1 MNHEY, CDR2 SVGAGI. The CDR3 is CASKPGQPNGQFF. Here the CDR3 DNA reads TGTGCCAGCAAGCCCGGACAGCCGAACGGGCAGTTCTTC.

This sequence joins TRBV24-1 and TRBJ2-1, with a possible D match to TRBD2 (6 bases). CDR3 size: 15 residues. From germline, CDR1 is KGHDR and CDR2 SFDVKD. V shed 2 bases and J shed 2 bases, with 9 bases lying between them. CDR3 sequence (DNA): TGTGCCACCAGTGATTATGGACTACCCTACAATGAGCAGTTCTTC. Its protein is CATSDYGLPYNEQFF.

The V call is TRBV5-6, the J call TRBJ2-5, with 7 bases lining up with TRBD1. The CDR3 length is 15 residues. The V gene's germline CDR1 is SGHDT and CDR2 YYEEEE. J lost 2 bases, V lost 2 bases, and 6 bases had no gene match. The CDR3: CASSLPGQTQETQYF. CDR3 nucleotide sequence: TGTGCCAGCAGCTTACCGGGACAGACTCAAGAGACCCAGTACTTC.